One sample yielded the 2 T cell receptor beta chains listed below, sequenced in a study of shared clonotypes between healthy human individuals. The method was immunoSEQ multiplex PCR; TCRdb's version includes in-frame clones alone and lacks a portion of them. The table includes some 2.1 million clones, about 95% detected once. CD45RO-negative CD8 cells positively selected for CCR7 made up the naive population, which excluded terminally differentiated effector memory CD45RA+ cells. The sequenced sample consisted of naive CD8+ T cells sorted from blood. These receptor sequences come from a man aged 18 to 29 in good health.

This clone has only one observation. This sequence joins TRBV11-2 and TRBJ2-1; the D is unclear. From germline, CDR1 is SGHAT and CDR2 FQNNGV. Deletions cut 2 bases from V and 5 bases from J, with 10 bases between. The CDR3 spans 14 residues. The CDR3 region has the DNA TGTGCCAGCAGCTTACTGGGTGGAAACAATGAGCAGTTCTTC. Translated, it gives CASSLLGGNNEQFF.

The V call is TRBV14, the J call TRBJ1-6, with 8 bases identical to TRBD1. The ends lost 4 bases at V and 8 bases at J; junction bases unmatched: 10. This CDR3 is built from 16 residues. Germline CDR1 SGHDN, CDR2 FVKESK. CDR3 residues: CASSPAGATGDSPLHF. The CDR3 nucleotides are TGTGCCAGCAGCCCAGCAGGGGCGACAGGGGATTCACCCCTCCACTTT.